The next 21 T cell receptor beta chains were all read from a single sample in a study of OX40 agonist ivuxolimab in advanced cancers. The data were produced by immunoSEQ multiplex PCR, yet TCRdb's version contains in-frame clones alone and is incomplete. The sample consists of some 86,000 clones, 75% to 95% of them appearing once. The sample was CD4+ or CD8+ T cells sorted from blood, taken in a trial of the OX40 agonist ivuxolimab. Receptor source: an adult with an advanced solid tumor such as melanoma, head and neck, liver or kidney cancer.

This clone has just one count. The CDR3 nucleotides are TGTGCCAGCAGTCTCAACAGGGGGCCTATTTTAACCGAGCAGTACTTC. Translated, it gives CASSLNRGPILTEQYF. The chain links TRBV6-4 to TRBJ2-7, with 9 bases that match TRBD1. CDR3 size: 16 residues. Germline V gene sequence: CDR1 MRHNA, CDR2 SNTAGT. Losses at the gene ends were 5 bases for V and 6 bases for J; bases not matched to a gene: 14.

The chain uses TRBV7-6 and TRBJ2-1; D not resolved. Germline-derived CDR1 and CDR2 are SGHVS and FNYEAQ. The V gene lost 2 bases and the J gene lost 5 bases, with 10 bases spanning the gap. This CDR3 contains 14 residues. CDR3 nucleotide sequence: TGTGCCAGCAGCTTATTTCCGGTAGACAATGAGCAGTTCTTC. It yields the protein CASSLFPVDNEQFF.

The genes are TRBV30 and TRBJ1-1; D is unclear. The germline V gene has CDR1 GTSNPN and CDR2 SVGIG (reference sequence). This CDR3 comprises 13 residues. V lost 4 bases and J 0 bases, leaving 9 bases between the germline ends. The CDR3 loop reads CAWTRTVNTEAFF. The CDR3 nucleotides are TGTGCCTGGACCCGGACCGTGAACACTGAAGCTTTCTTT. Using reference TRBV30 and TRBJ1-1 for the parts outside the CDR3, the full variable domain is SQTIHQWPATLVQPVGSPLSLECTVEGTSNPNLYWYRQAAGRGLQLLFYSVGIGQISSEVPQNLSASRPQDRQFILSSKKLLLSDSGFYLCAWTRTVNTEAFFGQGTRLTVV.

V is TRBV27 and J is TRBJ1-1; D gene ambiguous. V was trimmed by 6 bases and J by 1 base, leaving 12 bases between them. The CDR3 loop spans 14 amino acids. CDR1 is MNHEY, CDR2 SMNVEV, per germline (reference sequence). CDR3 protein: CASRRKPWNTEAFF. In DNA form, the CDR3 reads TGTGCCAGCAGACGGAAGCCGTGGAACACTGAAGCTTTCTTT.

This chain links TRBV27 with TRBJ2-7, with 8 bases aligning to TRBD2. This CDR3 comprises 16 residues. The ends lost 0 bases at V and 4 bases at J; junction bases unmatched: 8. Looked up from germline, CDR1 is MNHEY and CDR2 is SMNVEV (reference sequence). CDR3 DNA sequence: TGTGCCAGCAGTTTATCCCCTAGCGGGTCCGCTTACGAGCAGTACTTC. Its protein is CASSLSPSGSAYEQYF.

CDR3 residues: CASSPRDRASYEQYF. Here the CDR3 DNA reads TGTGCCAGCAGCCCTAGGGACAGGGCCTCCTACGAGCAGTACTTC. This chain links TRBV7-8 with TRBJ2-7; the match to TRBD1 covers 9 bases. CDR1 and CDR2 from the germline V gene are SGHVS and FQNEAQ. The CDR3 is 15 amino acids. Trimming cost V 5 bases and J 0 bases; bases outside gene matches: 5.

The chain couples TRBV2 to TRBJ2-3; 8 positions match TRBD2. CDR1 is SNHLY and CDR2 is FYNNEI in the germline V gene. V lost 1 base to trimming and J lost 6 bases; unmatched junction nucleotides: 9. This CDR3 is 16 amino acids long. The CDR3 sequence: CASSEGSSGQGDTQYF. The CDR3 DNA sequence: TGTGCCAGCAGTGAAGGATCTAGCGGGCAAGGGGATACGCAGTATTTT.

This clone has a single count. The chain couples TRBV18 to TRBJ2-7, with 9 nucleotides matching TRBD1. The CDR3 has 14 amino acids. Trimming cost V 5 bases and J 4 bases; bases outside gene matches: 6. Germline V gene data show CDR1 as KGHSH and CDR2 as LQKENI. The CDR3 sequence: CASSSPDRGYEQYF. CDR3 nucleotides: TGTGCCAGCTCAAGTCCAGACAGGGGGTACGAGCAGTACTTC.

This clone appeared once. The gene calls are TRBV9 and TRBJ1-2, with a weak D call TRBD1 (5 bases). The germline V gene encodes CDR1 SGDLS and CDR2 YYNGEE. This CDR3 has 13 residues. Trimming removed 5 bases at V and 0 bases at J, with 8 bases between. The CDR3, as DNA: TGTGCCAGCAGGGGGGGATCTAACTATGGCTACACCTTC. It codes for CASRGGSNYGYTF.

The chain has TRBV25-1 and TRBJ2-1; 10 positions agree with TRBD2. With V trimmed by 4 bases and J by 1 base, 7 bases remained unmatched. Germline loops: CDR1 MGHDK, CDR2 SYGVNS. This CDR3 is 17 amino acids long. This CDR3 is CASSVRLAGVSYNEQFF. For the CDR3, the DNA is TGTGCCAGCAGTGTCCGGCTAGCGGGAGTATCCTACAATGAGCAGTTCTTC.

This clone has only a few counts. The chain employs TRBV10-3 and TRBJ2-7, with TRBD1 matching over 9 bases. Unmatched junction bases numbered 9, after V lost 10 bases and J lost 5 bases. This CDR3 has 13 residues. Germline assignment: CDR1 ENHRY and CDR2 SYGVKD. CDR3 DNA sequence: TGTGCCACCGCTCCGGGACAGGGCCACGAGCAGTACTTC. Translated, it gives CATAPGQGHEQYF.

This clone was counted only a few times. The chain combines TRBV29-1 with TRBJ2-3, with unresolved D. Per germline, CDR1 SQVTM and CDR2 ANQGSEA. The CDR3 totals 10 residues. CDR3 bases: TGCAGGCTTGGGACAGATACGCAGTATTTT. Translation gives CRLGTDTQYF.

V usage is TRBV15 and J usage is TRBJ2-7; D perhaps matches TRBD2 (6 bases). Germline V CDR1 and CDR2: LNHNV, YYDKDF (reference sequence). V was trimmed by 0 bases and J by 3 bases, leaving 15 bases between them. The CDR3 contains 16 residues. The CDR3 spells CATSRESGSRYYEQYF. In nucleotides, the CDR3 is TGTGCCACCAGCAGAGAGTCCGGGAGTCGGTACTACGAGCAGTACTTC. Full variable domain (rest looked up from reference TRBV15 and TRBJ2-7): DAMVIQNPRYQVTQFGKPVTLSCSQTLNHNVMYWYQQKSSQAPKLLFHYYDKDFNNEADTPDNFQSRRPNTSFCFLDIRSPGLGDTAMYLCATSRESGSRYYEQYFGPGTRLTVT.

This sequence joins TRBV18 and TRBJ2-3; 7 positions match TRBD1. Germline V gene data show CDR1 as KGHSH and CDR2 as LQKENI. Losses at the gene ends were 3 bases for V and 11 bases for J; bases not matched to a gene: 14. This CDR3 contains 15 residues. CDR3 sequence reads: CASSPPDTGTAKQYF. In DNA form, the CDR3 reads TGTGCCAGCTCACCTCCCGACACCGGGACAGCGAAGCAGTATTTT.

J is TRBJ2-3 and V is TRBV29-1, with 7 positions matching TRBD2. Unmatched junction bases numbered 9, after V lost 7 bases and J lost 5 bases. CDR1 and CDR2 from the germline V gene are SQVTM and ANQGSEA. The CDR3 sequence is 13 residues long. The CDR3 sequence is CSANLAVRDTQYF. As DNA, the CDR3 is TGCAGCGCGAACCTAGCGGTGAGAGATACGCAGTATTTT.

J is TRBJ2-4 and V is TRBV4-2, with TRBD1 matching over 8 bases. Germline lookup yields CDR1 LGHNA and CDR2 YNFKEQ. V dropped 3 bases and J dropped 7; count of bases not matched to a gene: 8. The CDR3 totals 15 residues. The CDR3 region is CASSQGDRSSNIQYF. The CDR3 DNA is TGTGCCAGCAGCCAGGGGGACAGGTCATCTAACATTCAGTACTTC.

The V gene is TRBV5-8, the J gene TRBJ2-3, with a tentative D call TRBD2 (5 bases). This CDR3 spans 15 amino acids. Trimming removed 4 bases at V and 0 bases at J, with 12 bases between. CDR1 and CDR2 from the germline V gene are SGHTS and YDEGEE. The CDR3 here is CASSPGLRSTDTQYF. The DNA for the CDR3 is TGTGCCAGCAGCCCCGGACTGAGAAGCACAGATACGCAGTATTTT.

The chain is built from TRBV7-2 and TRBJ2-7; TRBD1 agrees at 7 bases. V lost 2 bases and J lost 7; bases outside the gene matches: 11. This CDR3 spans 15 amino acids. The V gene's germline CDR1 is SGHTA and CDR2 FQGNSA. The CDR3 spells CASSLKIGGLREQYF. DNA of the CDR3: TGTGCCAGCAGCTTAAAAATAGGGGGCCTCCGAGAGCAGTACTTC. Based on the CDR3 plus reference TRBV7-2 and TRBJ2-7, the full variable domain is GAGVSQSPSNKVTEKGKDVELRCDPISGHTALYWYRQSLGQGLEFLIYFQGNSAPDKSGLPSDRFSAERTGGSVSTLTIQRTQQEDSAVYLCASSLKIGGLREQYFGPGTRLTVT.

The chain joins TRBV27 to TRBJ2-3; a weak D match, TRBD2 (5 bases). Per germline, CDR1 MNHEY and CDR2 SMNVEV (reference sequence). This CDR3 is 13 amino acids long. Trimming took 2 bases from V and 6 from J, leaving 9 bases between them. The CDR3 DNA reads TGTGCCAGCAGTTTACCACTAGGGGATACGCAGTATTTT. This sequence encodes CASSLPLGDTQYF.

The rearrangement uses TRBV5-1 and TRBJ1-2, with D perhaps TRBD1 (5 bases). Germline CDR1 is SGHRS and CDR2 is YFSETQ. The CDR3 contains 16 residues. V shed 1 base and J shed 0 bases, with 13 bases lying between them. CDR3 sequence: CASSLYGQPTNYGYTF. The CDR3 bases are TGCGCCAGCAGCTTGTACGGACAACCTACTAACTATGGCTACACCTTC.

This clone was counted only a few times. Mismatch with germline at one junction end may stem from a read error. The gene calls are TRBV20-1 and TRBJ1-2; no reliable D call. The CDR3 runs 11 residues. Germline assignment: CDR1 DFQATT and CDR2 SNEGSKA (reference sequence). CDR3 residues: CSAREGLGYTF. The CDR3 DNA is TGCAGTGCCAGAGAGGGCTTAGGCTACACCTTC.